This T cell receptor beta chain was identified in a study of sequential checkpoint blockade in melanoma (dated by TCRdb to about 2019). General notes on the study: Patients were assigned by 1:1 randomization to either first-line nivolumab followed by ipilimumab (arm A) or ipilimumab followed by nivolumab (arm B). Maintenance nivolumab came after both trial sequences. Points the paper makes about the study in general: The model for predicting response that combines TCR metrics with mutation burden needs to be validated in larger, independent patient cohorts.

Per the publication, the treatment or condition label means: randomized to nivolumab then ipilimumab (arm A) or the reverse (arm B). Prior DNA-damaging chemotherapy had not been received by any trial patient. Live CD3+CD8+ cells negative for CD19 and CD56 were sorted from thawed PBMCs on a FACS Aria II flow cytometer. The samples were obtained from melanoma patients enrolled in CheckMate 064, an open-label, randomized phase II trial testing sequential checkpoint blockade. Peripheral blood mononuclear cells were collected by leukapheresis, purified with Ficoll-Paque, and frozen in human serum with 10% DMSO. Right after sorting, the blood CD3+CD8+ cells were verified to be >95% pure, and DNA extraction followed. TCRbeta CDR3 regions were immunosequenced from genomic DNA with the immunoSEQ Assay. Before high-throughput sequencing, the genomic DNA was amplified using bias-controlled multiplex PCR. The paper's processing steps were these. To quantify the absolute abundance of each unique TCRbeta CDR3 region, the sequences were collapsed and filtered. Clonality, defined as 1 minus Pielou's evenness, was calculated using only productive rearrangements. Clones with significantly greater frequencies in on-treatment versus baseline samples were identified using a previously published method. The table comes from immuneACCESS by way of TCRdb, which keeps in-frame sequences with V and J called. Part of the clones is missing from these tables; in studies checked, under half for an unresolved V gene and the rest for unknown reasons. D and trimming come from the DNA, and the V and J calls and clone size come from that table. The sample table shows about 6,900 clones, and about 84% are seen once. In total, the top ten clones hold nearly 7.5% of the sample.

V loses 8 bases of germline sequence and J loses 6 bases, and the interval between the two ends is 17 bases. The CDR3 spans 14 residues, from the cysteine through the phenylalanine. Just the 42-base CDR3 DNA is kept, in frame starting at base 1. Comment on this clone: The antigen this receptor binds is unknown. Per-nucleotide qualities are absent, and no much larger clonotype sits a single base away.

The sample consisted of CD8+ T cells sorted from blood (inferred from file names), taken from a patient given nivolumab and ipilimumab in sequence. The receptor was derived from a human donor with melanoma. The chain is made from TRBV23-1 and TRBJ2-1, with no confident D gene call. TRBV23-1 is noted as an ORF with a role that remains uncertain. Read as DNA, the sequence is TGCGCCAGCTACACCGCGGCCCTCGGCAATGAGCAGTTCTTC. The encoded protein is CASYTAALGNEQFF.